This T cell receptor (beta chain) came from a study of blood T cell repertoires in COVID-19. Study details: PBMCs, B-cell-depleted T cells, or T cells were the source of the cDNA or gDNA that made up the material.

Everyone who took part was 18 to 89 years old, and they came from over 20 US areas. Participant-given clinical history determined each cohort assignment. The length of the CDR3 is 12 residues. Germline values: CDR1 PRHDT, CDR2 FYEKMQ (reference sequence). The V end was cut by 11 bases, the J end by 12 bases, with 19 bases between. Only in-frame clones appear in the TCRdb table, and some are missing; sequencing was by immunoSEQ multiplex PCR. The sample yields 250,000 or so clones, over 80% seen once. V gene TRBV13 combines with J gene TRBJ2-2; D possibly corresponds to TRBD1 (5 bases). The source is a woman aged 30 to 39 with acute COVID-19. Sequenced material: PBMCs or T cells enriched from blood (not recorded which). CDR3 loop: CAQKGESEQLFF. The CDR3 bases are TGTGCCCAAAAAGGGGAAAGTGAACAGCTGTTTTTT. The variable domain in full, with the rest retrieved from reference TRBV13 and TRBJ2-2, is AAGVIQSPRHLIKEKRETATLKCYPIPRHDTVYWYQQGPGQDPQFLISFYEKMQSDKGSIPDRFSAQQFSDYHSELNMSSLELGDSALYFCAQKGESEQLFFGEGSRLTVL.